These T cell receptor beta chains were read from a single sample in a study of identical twins. TCRdb reprocessed the 5' RACE reads via MiXCR and lists one record per CDR3 protein. The sample has 540,000 or so distinct CDR3 sequences; about a fifth are singletons. Separately, the same data were catalogued under a study of yellow fever vaccine responses in identical twins.

The sample comprised CD4+ T cells sorted from blood. All receptors derive from a woman under 30 in good health. CDR3s include the opening cysteine and the closing phenylalanine or tryptophan. A D gene is named only where the DNA matches it firmly. Clone size is shown for a subset of rows, as once, few, many or a class of expanded clone.

abundance	v_gene	d_gene	j_gene	CDR3nt	CDR3aa
.	TRBV4-2	.	TRBJ1-5	TGTGCCAGCAGCCAAGCGGAGGACAGTAATCAGCCCCAGCATTTT	CASSQAEDSNQPQHF
few	TRBV5-1	TRBD1	TRBJ1-4	TGCGCCAGCAGCACGGGACAGGGGAATGAAAAACTGTTTTTT	CASSTGQGNEKLFF
.	TRBV29-1	TRBD1	TRBJ2-2	TGCAGCGTCGTATACGGACAGGGGGCGGTAGCCGGGGAGCTGTTTTTT	CSVVYGQGAVAGELFF
few	TRBV24-1	.	TRBJ1-1	TGTGCCACCAGTGATACCTTTGAAGCTTTCTTT	CATSDTFEAFF
few	TRBV20-1	.	TRBJ1-2	TGCAGTGCTAGTTTCCCTCCCGGCGATGGCTACACCTTC	CSASFPPGDGYTF
few	TRBV6-5	TRBD2	TRBJ2-7	TGTGCCAGCAGTTATAAGGGCGGGAGTTTAAGCGAGCAGTACTTC	CASSYKGGSLSEQYF
.	TRBV7-9	TRBD1	TRBJ2-5	TGTGCCAGCAGCCCGACAGGGAAAGGGGAGACCCAGTACTTC	CASSPTGKGETQYF
few	TRBV29-1	.	TRBJ2-7	TGCAGCGTTGAAGTGGTAGCCTACGAGCAGTACTTC	CSVEVVAYEQYF
few	TRBV15	.	TRBJ1-5	TGTGCCACCAGCAGAGGTAGTGCAGGGAGCAATCAGCCCCAGCATTTT	CATSRGSAGSNQPQHF
few	TRBV29-1	.	TRBJ1-2	TGCAGCGTTGAAAAGGGCGCGGGAGGCTACACCTTC	CSVEKGAGGYTF
.	TRBV12-3/TRBV12-4	TRBD2	TRBJ2-5	TGTGCCAGCACCACCGGGACTATATCGCAAGAGACCCAGTACTTC	CASTTGTISQETQYF
.	TRBV3-1	.	TRBJ1-5	TGTGCCAGCAGCCTAGGGACAACTTATAGCAATCAGCCCCAGCATTTT	CASSLGTTYSNQPQHF
once	TRBV3-1	.	TRBJ2-7	TGTGCCAGCAGCCCCTTGGCGGGAAAGGTACTCGAGCAGTACTTC	CASSPLAGKVLEQYF
.	TRBV28	TRBD1	TRBJ1-2	TGTGCCAGCAGTTCCCAGGGGGTCCACTATGGCTACACCTTC	CASSSQGVHYGYTF
.	TRBV10-3	.	TRBJ2-1	TGTGCCATCCTTGGAGCCCGGAGGGAGCAGTTCTTC	CAILGARREQFF
few	TRBV20-1	.	TRBJ1-1	TGCAGTGCCCTCACGGGGAGAATGAACACTGAAGCTTTCTTT	CSALTGRMNTEAFF
.	TRBV15	.	TRBJ2-1	TGTGCCACCAGCAGAGCTAGCCCGTCCTACAATGAGCAGTTCTTC	CATSRASPSYNEQFF
.	TRBV20-1	.	TRBJ2-3	TGCAGTGCTAGAGATGGCGGACCTAGCACAGATACGCAGTATTTT	CSARDGGPSTDTQYF
.	TRBV3-1	.	TRBJ2-3	TGTGCCAGCAGCCAAGGACTCATTGGCACAGATACGCAGTATTTT	CASSQGLIGTDTQYF
few	TRBV7-2	TRBD1	TRBJ2-1	TGTGCCAGCAGCTTAGGGGGACAGAATTTCGATGAGCAGTTCTTC	CASSLGGQNFDEQFF
.	TRBV5-1	.	TRBJ2-2	TGCGCCAGCAGCTTTAACAATGACTATACCGGGGAGCTGTTTTTT	CASSFNNDYTGELFF
few	TRBV5-5	TRBD1	TRBJ2-7	TGTGCCAGCGGCTCCGGACAGGGGTACGAGCAGTACTTC	CASGSGQGYEQYF
.	TRBV7-2	.	TRBJ2-3	TGTGCCAGCAGCTTCCTAGCCGGCACAGATACGCAGTATTTT	CASSFLAGTDTQYF
few	TRBV10-3	.	TRBJ1-1	TGTGCCATCAGTCGCCCTGGTGGAGTGAACACTGAAGCTTTCTTT	CAISRPGGVNTEAFF
many	TRBV12-3/TRBV12-4	.	TRBJ1-1	TGTGCCAGCAGTCATAACAGAAACACTGAAGCTTTCTTT	CASSHNRNTEAFF
few	TRBV3-1	.	TRBJ2-2	TGTGCCAGCAGCCAAAGGGAGGGGGCCGGGGAGCTGTTTTTT	CASSQREGAGELFF
.	TRBV5-1	.	TRBJ2-7	TGCGCCAGCAGTAAGGACCCGAGCTCCTACGAGCAGTACTTC	CASSKDPSSYEQYF
.	TRBV12-3/TRBV12-4	TRBD1	TRBJ2-3	TGTGCCAGCAGGCAACAGGGGTTCACAGATACGCAGTATTTT	CASRQQGFTDTQYF
few	TRBV5-1	TRBD2	TRBJ2-1	TGCGCCAGCAGCGGAACGGGAGGACTAAGCAATGAGCAGTTCTTC	CASSGTGGLSNEQFF
.	TRBV5-6	.	TRBJ1-4	TGTGCCAGCAGCCCCGGACTGAATGCCAATGAAAAACTGTTTTTT	CASSPGLNANEKLFF
.	TRBV12-3/TRBV12-4	.	TRBJ2-3	TGTGCCAGCAGTTTTGTTCTCATGGGCACAGATACGCAGTATTTT	CASSFVLMGTDTQYF
.	TRBV12-3/TRBV12-4	.	TRBJ1-3	TGTGCCAGCAGGGTGGGGTTCTCTGGAAACACCATATATTTT	CASRVGFSGNTIYF
.	TRBV20-1	.	TRBJ1-1	TGCAGTGCCGACGCGGGAATTGAAGCTTTCTTT	CSADAGIEAFF
.	TRBV20-1	TRBD2	TRBJ2-3	TGCAGTGCTAGAGATCTTACGGGAGGGGGGACAGATACGCAGTATTTT	CSARDLTGGGTDTQYF
few	TRBV4-1	TRBD2	TRBJ2-5	TGCGCCAGCAGCCAAGGGACTAGCGGGAGATCCCAAGAGACCCAGTACTTC	CASSQGTSGRSQETQYF
few	TRBV3-1	.	TRBJ2-7	TGTGCCACAGCACAGGGATCCTACGAGCAGTACTTC	CATAQGSYEQYF
few	TRBV20-1	.	TRBJ2-1	TGCAGTGCCCTTCGATCCAATGAGCAGTTCTTC	CSALRSNEQFF
.	TRBV20-1	.	TRBJ2-1	TGCAGTGCTAGAGAAGTCTCCTACAATGAGCAGTTCTTC	CSAREVSYNEQFF
few	TRBV5-1	TRBD1	TRBJ2-2	TGCGCCAGCAGCTATGGGACAGGTGGTTCGACCGGGGAGCTGTTTTTT	CASSYGTGGSTGELFF
few	TRBV20-1	.	TRBJ2-3	TGCAGTGCTAGAGACCCCTCCCGGGTAGGGGGTGATACGCAGTATTTT	CSARDPSRVGGDTQYF
.	TRBV20-1	TRBD1	TRBJ1-5	TGCAGTGCCCTCCCAGGACAGGGGGCCGAGCCCCAGCATTTT	CSALPGQGAEPQHF